A single sample is the source of the 26 T cell receptor beta chains below, sequenced in a study of blood T cell repertoires in COVID-19. The data were produced by immunoSEQ multiplex PCR, yet TCRdb's version contains in-frame clones alone and is incomplete. The repertoire holds some 120,000 clones, with approximately 80% as singletons. Material for sequencing was peripheral blood. All receptors derive from a human donor in a cohort sampled during active COVID-19.

J is TRBJ2-7 and V is TRBV7-8; 8 bases are shared with TRBD1. This CDR3 has 13 residues. CDR1 SGHVS and CDR2 FQNEAQ come from the germline V gene. V was pared by 5 bases and J by 5 bases, with 5 bases of the junction left unmatched. CDR3 loop: CASSPSGGHEQYF. Here the CDR3 DNA reads TGTGCCAGCAGCCCCTCAGGGGGCCACGAGCAGTACTTC.

The V and J genes are TRBV7-2 and TRBJ2-7, with D tentatively TRBD1 (5 bases). Germline-derived CDR1 and CDR2 are SGHTA and FQGNSA. Between the trimmed V and J ends, which lost 5 bases and 4 bases, there was a span of 9 bases. The CDR3 totals 12 residues. The CDR3 reads CASSIDRYEQYF. The CDR3 region has the DNA TGTGCCAGCAGCATTGACAGATACGAGCAGTACTTC.

The gene calls are TRBV7-9 and TRBJ1-4, with D unresolved. Germline V CDR1 and CDR2: SEHNR, FQNEAQ (reference sequence). V gave up 5 bases and J gave up 5 bases, with 12 bases separating them. This CDR3 contains 14 residues. CDR3 sequence: CASSVSEPNEKLFF. In DNA, the CDR3 is TGTGCCAGCAGCGTCAGCGAACCCAATGAAAAACTGTTTTTT.

This chain joins TRBV4-3 and TRBJ2-3; D is unresolved. The CDR3 length is 19 residues. Germline assignment: CDR1 LGHNA and CDR2 YSLEER. With 0 bases removed from V and 0 bases from J, the gap between germline ends came to 19 bases. CDR3 amino acids: CASSQDWYRHAASTDTQYF. The DNA of the CDR3 is TGCGCCAGCAGCCAAGATTGGTACCGACACGCCGCTAGCACAGATACGCAGTATTTT.

The V call is TRBV7-9, the J call TRBJ2-7; TRBD1 agrees at 7 bases. From germline, CDR1 is SEHNR and CDR2 FQNEAQ (reference sequence). The trim removed 1 base at V and 6 bases at J, leaving 12 bases unmatched. CDR3 size: 16 residues. CDR3 protein: CASSLGVRQGFSEQYF. The CDR3 bases are TGTGCCAGCAGCTTAGGAGTGCGACAGGGCTTCTCCGAGCAGTACTTC.

V gene TRBV5-1 combines with J gene TRBJ2-2; TRBD1 matches 9 bases. The CDR3 spans 16 residues. The ends lost 5 bases at V and 0 bases at J; junction bases unmatched: 5. Germline V gene lookup returns CDR1 SGHRS and CDR2 YFSETQ. This CDR3 reads CASRTGTGTNTGELFF. The DNA for the CDR3 is TGCGCCAGCAGGACCGGGACAGGGACGAACACCGGGGAGCTGTTTTTT.

This rearrangement joins TRBV6-2 or TRBV6-3 to TRBJ2-4; D ambiguous. V lost 0 bases to trimming and J lost 3 bases, with 9 bases between them. The CDR3 sequence is 15 residues long. Germline CDR1 is MNHEY and CDR2 is SVGEGT. CDR3 region: CASSYSSVSKNIQYF. For the CDR3, the DNA is TGTGCCAGCAGTTACTCGAGTGTTAGCAAAAACATTCAGTACTTC.

The gene calls are TRBV1 and TRBJ2-5; the D segment call TRBD2 is taken from the table without a DNA check. TRBV1 is tagged as a pseudogene. There are 16 residues in the CDR3. The CDR3 reads CTSSQDASGGEETQYF. CDR3 nucleotides: TGCACCAGCAGCCAAGACGCTAGCGGGGGGGAAGAGACCCAGTACTTC.

This clone occurred once. The same CDR3 also results from other DNA sequences found in this sample. The rearrangement joins TRBV2 to TRBJ1-2; D not resolved. This CDR3 is built from 13 residues. Trimming cost V 6 bases and J 4 bases, with 12 bases left between them. Germline CDR1 is SNHLY and CDR2 is FYNNEI. This chain's CDR3 is CASSAEGGYGYTF. The CDR3 DNA reads as TGTGCCAGCAGCGCGGAGGGAGGCTATGGCTACACCTTC.

The J gene is TRBJ2-1, the V gene TRBV6-1; TRBD2 might be the D (7 bases). Per germline, CDR1 MNHNS and CDR2 SASEGT. Trimming removed 1 base at V and 4 bases at J, with 14 bases between. This CDR3 comprises 16 residues. CDR3 bases: TGTGCCAGCAGTGAAGAGGGTGGGAGGGGGTACAATGAGCAGTTCTTC. Amino acids: CASSEEGGRGYNEQFF.

V usage is TRBV6-5 and J usage is TRBJ1-2; D is uncertain. CDR1 is MNHEY and CDR2 is SVGAGI in the germline V gene. V gave up 0 bases and J gave up 0 bases, with 8 bases separating them. The CDR3 is made up of 15 amino acids. As DNA, the CDR3 is TGTGCCAGCAGTTACTCGCGGCGGGCTAACTATGGCTACACCTTC. Translated: CASSYSRRANYGYTF.

The J gene is TRBJ1-3, the V gene TRBV7-9, with 9 nucleotides matching TRBD1. The germline CDR1 and CDR2 sequences are SEHNR and FQNEAQ (reference sequence). The CDR3 sequence is 16 residues long. Trimming took 5 bases from V and 2 from J; bases not matched to a gene: 7. CDR3 protein: CASSAGQGLTGNTIYF. CDR3 bases: TGTGCCAGCAGCGCCGGACAGGGGCTGACTGGAAACACCATATATTTT.

This clone came up a few times. The CDR3 DNA sequence: TGTGCCAGCAGGCCGGGGACTACAGATACGCAGTATTTT. This codes for CASRPGTTDTQYF. This chain uses TRBV12-3 or TRBV12-4 with TRBJ2-3, with D maybe TRBD2 (6 bases). The V and J ends lost 6 bases and 3 bases respectively, with 10 bases between them. This CDR3 is built from 13 residues.

The rearrangement uses TRBV5-4 and TRBJ2-3, with 12 bases aligning to TRBD2. Germline-derived CDR1 and CDR2 are SGHNT and YYREEE (reference sequence). The CDR3 extends over 14 amino acids. V trimming: 5 bases; J trimming: 7 bases; junction bases outside the gene matches: 5. In DNA form, the CDR3 reads TGTGCCAGCAGGTCTAGCGGGGGGGAAAATACGCAGTATTTT. Protein sequence: CASRSSGGENTQYF.

This chain links TRBV11-2 with TRBJ1-1; D is ambiguous. Germline lookup yields CDR1 SGHAT and CDR2 FQNNGV. Trimming removed 1 base from V and 4 bases from J, with 10 bases in between. This CDR3 spans 14 amino acids. CDR3 DNA: TGTGCCAGCAGCTTAGCACCGACGGGCACTGAAGCTTTCTTT. Residues: CASSLAPTGTEAFF.

This clone was detected only once. The chain is built from TRBV6-6 and TRBJ2-2; tentative D call: TRBD2 (5 bases). V lost 6 bases, J lost 2 bases, and 10 bases lay in between. Germline V gene sequence: CDR1 MNHNY, CDR2 SVGAGI (reference sequence). This CDR3 region has 14 residues. CDR3 nucleotide sequence: TGTGCCAGCAGGAAAGGGAGAAACACCGGGGAGCTGTTTTTT. Amino acid sequence: CASRKGRNTGELFF.

This clone was counted a single time. V usage is TRBV25-1 and J usage is TRBJ2-1; 7 bases line up with TRBD1. CDR3 size: 17 residues. The J segment lost 6 bases and the V segment lost 2 bases, leaving 13 bases of the junction unmatched. Germline V gene lookup returns CDR1 MGHDK and CDR2 SYGVNS. The CDR3 reads CASSELHTGTVFNEQFF. The CDR3, as DNA: TGTGCCAGCAGTGAACTACATACCGGGACAGTATTCAATGAGCAGTTCTTC.

As DNA, the CDR3 is TGTGCCAGCAGTAACATGGAGGGGCCCCAGCATTTT. Residues: CASSNMEGPQHF. The rearrangement uses TRBV2 and TRBJ1-5, with D hard to call. The CDR3 consists of 12 residues. Trimming shortened V by 5 bases and J by 9 bases, and 11 bases separated the two germline ends. Germline loops: CDR1 SNHLY, CDR2 FYNNEI.

The chain has TRBV5-4 and TRBJ2-2; maybe TRBD1 (7 bases). Per the germline V gene, CDR1 is SGHNT and CDR2 is YYREEE (reference sequence). Trimming shortened V by 9 bases and J by 5 bases, and 14 bases separated the two germline ends. The CDR3 is made up of 13 amino acids. The CDR3 DNA is TGTGCCACGCACAGGGGAGGTACCGGGGAGCTGTTTTTT. Translation gives CATHRGGTGELFF.

The chain uses TRBV28 and TRBJ1-3, with D perhaps TRBD1 (5 bases). Trimming removed 8 bases from V and 0 bases from J, with 8 bases in between. Germline loops: CDR1 MDHEN, CDR2 SYDVKM. The CDR3 contains 13 residues. As DNA, the CDR3 is TGTGCCAGCGGGGGGGGCTCTGGAAACACCATATATTTT. As protein: CASGGGSGNTIYF. Looking up the rest from reference TRBV28 and TRBJ1-3 gives the full variable domain: DVKVTQSSRYLVKRTGEKVFLECVQDMDHENMFWYRQDPGLGLRLIYFSYDVKMKEKGDIPEGYSVSREKKERFSLILESASTNQTSMYLCASGGGSGNTIYFGEGSWLTVV.

The DNA of the CDR3 is TGCGCCAGCAGCTTAGCGGGGGCAGATACGCAGTATTTT. This codes for CASSLAGADTQYF. V gene TRBV5-1 combines with J gene TRBJ2-3, with 8 bases aligning to TRBD2. Trimming cost V 2 bases and J 4 bases; bases outside gene matches: 0. The CDR3 covers 13 residues. CDR1 is SGHRS, CDR2 YFSETQ, per germline. Based on the CDR3 plus reference TRBV5-1 and TRBJ2-3, the full variable domain is KAGVTQTPRYLIKTRGQQVTLSCSPISGHRSVSWYQQTPGQGLQFLFEYFSETQRNKGNFPGRFSGRQFSNSRSEMNVSTLELGDSALYLCASSLAGADTQYFGPGTRLTVL.

The chain uses TRBV9 and TRBJ2-3, with TRBD2 matching 7 bases. Trimming at V came to 4 bases and at J to 4 bases, leaving 6 bases not matched to a gene. Germline lookup yields CDR1 SGDLS and CDR2 YYNGEE. This CDR3 is built from 14 residues. Here the CDR3 DNA reads TGTGCCAGCAGCTGGGGGGGACCGGCAGATACGCAGTATTTT. This encodes CASSWGGPADTQYF.

This chain connects TRBV5-1 to TRBJ2-7; D possibly corresponds to TRBD2 (6 bases). Trimming pared 0 bases from V and 3 bases from J, leaving 10 bases between. Per germline, CDR1 SGHRS and CDR2 YFSETQ. CDR3 length: 14 amino acids. The CDR3 sequence is CASSLAGGNYEQYF. CDR3 sequence (DNA): TGCGCCAGCAGCTTGGCAGGCGGGAACTACGAGCAGTACTTC. The variable domain in full, completed from reference TRBV5-1 and TRBJ2-7, reads KAGVTQTPRYLIKTRGQQVTLSCSPISGHRSVSWYQQTPGQGLQFLFEYFSETQRNKGNFPGRFSGRQFSNSRSEMNVSTLELGDSALYLCASSLAGGNYEQYFGPGTRLTVT.

The V and J genes are TRBV6-5 and TRBJ2-1; 8 nucleotides agree with TRBD1. The CDR3 extends over 15 amino acids. V shed 3 bases, J shed 3 bases, and the junction held 4 bases outside the gene matches. Germline CDR1 reads MNHEY; CDR2 reads SVGAGI. DNA of the CDR3: TGTGCCAGCAGTTATTCAGGGGGCGGCTACAATGAGCAGTTCTTC. Its translation is CASSYSGGGYNEQFF.

The chain couples TRBV6-5 to TRBJ1-4, with 7 nucleotides matching TRBD1. The CDR3 runs to 14 residues. V dropped 2 bases and J dropped 7; count of bases not matched to a gene: 4. The germline gives CDR1 MNHEY, CDR2 SVGAGI. The chain's CDR3 is CASSYGTEIEKLFF. The CDR3 DNA is TGTGCCAGCAGTTACGGGACAGAGATTGAAAAACTGTTTTTT.

The rearrangement links TRBV12-3 or TRBV12-4 to TRBJ1-2; the D is unclear. This CDR3 is built from 13 residues. The ends were cut back, 5 bases at V and 14 bases at J, with 21 bases in the middle. The CDR3 coding sequence is TGTGCCAGCAGTCTAGGAGGCGCGGAGGCGACTACCTTC. Translated: CASSLGGAEATTF.